What follows describes a single T cell receptor (beta chain). This specimen comes from a study of identical twins. Trimming pared 8 bases from V and 2 bases from J, leaving 13 bases between. This CDR3 is built from 13 residues. Germline assignment: CDR1 MDHEN and CDR2 SYDVKM. TCRdb processed the 5' RACE reads anew with MiXCR; each CDR3 protein has one entry. The table includes about 570,000 distinct CDR3 sequences, nearly 10% detected once. The sample also formed part of further work on yellow fever vaccine responses in identical twins.

The gene calls are TRBV28 and TRBJ2-7, with D unclear. This sequence was found in a woman aged 18-35 years in good health. What was sequenced was PBMCs. CDR3 in DNA: TGTGCCAGCGGGCGGTCCCGCCCCTACGAGCAGTACTTC. Its protein product is CASGRSRPYEQYF.